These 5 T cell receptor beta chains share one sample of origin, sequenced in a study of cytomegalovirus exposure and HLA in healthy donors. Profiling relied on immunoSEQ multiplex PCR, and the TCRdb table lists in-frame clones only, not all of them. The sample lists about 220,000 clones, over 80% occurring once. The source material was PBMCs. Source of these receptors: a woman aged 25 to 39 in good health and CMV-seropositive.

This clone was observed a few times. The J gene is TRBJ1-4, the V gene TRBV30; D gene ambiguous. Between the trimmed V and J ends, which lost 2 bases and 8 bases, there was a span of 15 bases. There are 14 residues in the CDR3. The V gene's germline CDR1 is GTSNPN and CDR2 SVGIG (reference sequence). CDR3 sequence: CAWSPPVSQEKLFF. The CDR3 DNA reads TGTGCCTGGAGTCCCCCGGTCAGTCAAGAAAAACTGTTTTTT.

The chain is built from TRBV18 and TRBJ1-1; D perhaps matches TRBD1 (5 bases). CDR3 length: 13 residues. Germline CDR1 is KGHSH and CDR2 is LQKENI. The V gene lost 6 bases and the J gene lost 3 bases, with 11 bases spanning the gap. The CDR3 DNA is TGTGCCAGCTCTCCAGGGTTGGACACTGAAGCTTTCTTT. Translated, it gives CASSPGLDTEAFF.

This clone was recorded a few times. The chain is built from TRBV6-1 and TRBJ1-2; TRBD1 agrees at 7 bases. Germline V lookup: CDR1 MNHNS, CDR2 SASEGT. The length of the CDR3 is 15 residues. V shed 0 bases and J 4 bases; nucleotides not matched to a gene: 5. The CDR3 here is CASSEALQGIYGYTF. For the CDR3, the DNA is TGTGCCAGCAGTGAAGCCCTACAGGGGATCTATGGCTACACCTTC.

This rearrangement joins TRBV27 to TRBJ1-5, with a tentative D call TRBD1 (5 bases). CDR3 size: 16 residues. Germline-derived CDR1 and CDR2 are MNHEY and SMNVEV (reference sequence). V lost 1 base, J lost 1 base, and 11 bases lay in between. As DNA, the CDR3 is TGTGCCAGCAGTTTATTCTCAGGGTCCAGCAATCAGCCCCAGCATTTT. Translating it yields CASSLFSGSSNQPQHF.

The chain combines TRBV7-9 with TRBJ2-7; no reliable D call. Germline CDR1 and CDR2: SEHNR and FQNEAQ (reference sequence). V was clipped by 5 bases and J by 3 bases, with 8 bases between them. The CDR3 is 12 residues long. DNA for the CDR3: TGTGCCAGCAGCGTTGACAACTACGAGCAGTACTTC. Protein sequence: CASSVDNYEQYF. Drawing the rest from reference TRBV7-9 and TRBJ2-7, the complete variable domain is DTGVSQNPRHKITKRGQNVTFRCDPISEHNRLYWYRQTLGQGPEFLTYFQNEAQLEKSRLLSDRFSAERPKGSFSTLEIQRTEQGDSAMYLCASSVDNYEQYFGPGTRLTVT.